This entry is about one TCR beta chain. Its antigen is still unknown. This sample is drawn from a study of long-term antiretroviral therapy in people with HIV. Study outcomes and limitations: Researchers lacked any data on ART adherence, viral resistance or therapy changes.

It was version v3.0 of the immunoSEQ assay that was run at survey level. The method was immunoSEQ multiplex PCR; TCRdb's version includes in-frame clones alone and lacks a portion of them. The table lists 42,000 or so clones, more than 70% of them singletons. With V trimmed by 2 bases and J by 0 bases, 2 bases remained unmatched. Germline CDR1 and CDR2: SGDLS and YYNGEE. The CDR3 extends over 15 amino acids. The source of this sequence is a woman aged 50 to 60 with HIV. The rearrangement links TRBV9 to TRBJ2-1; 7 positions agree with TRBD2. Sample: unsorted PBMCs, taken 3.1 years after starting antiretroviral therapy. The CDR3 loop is CASSVRGSSYNEQFF. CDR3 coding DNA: TGTGCCAGCAGCGTGCGGGGGAGCTCCTACAATGAGCAGTTCTTC.